One T cell receptor beta chain is described in this entry. Its antigen is as yet unknown. The PCR used 60 Vbeta and 13 Jbeta primers. Data came from immunoSEQ multiplex PCR; TCRdb stores just in-frame clones and leaves some out. Of some 170,000 clones detected, roughly four fifths appear once; the ten largest clones hold approximately 4.4%. The data stem from a study of cytomegalovirus exposure and HLA in healthy donors. Study-level results: Later analysis demonstrated an association between a missense DCLRE1C variant and TCR beta V- and J-gene trimming. In a later analysis, most CMV-associated TCR beta chains appeared HLA-restricted.

Trimming left V 6 bases short and J 1 base short, with 10 bases between. Germline CDR1 and CDR2: MNHEY and SVGAGI. The CDR3 loop spans 13 amino acids. The sequenced material came from PBMCs. The V and J genes are TRBV6-5 and TRBJ2-7; the D is unclear. The clonotype originates from a woman aged 18-29 years in good health and CMV-seropositive. Here the CDR3 reads CASSRDGSYEQYF. CDR3 sequence (DNA): TGTGCCAGCAGCCGAGACGGGTCCTACGAGCAGTACTTC.